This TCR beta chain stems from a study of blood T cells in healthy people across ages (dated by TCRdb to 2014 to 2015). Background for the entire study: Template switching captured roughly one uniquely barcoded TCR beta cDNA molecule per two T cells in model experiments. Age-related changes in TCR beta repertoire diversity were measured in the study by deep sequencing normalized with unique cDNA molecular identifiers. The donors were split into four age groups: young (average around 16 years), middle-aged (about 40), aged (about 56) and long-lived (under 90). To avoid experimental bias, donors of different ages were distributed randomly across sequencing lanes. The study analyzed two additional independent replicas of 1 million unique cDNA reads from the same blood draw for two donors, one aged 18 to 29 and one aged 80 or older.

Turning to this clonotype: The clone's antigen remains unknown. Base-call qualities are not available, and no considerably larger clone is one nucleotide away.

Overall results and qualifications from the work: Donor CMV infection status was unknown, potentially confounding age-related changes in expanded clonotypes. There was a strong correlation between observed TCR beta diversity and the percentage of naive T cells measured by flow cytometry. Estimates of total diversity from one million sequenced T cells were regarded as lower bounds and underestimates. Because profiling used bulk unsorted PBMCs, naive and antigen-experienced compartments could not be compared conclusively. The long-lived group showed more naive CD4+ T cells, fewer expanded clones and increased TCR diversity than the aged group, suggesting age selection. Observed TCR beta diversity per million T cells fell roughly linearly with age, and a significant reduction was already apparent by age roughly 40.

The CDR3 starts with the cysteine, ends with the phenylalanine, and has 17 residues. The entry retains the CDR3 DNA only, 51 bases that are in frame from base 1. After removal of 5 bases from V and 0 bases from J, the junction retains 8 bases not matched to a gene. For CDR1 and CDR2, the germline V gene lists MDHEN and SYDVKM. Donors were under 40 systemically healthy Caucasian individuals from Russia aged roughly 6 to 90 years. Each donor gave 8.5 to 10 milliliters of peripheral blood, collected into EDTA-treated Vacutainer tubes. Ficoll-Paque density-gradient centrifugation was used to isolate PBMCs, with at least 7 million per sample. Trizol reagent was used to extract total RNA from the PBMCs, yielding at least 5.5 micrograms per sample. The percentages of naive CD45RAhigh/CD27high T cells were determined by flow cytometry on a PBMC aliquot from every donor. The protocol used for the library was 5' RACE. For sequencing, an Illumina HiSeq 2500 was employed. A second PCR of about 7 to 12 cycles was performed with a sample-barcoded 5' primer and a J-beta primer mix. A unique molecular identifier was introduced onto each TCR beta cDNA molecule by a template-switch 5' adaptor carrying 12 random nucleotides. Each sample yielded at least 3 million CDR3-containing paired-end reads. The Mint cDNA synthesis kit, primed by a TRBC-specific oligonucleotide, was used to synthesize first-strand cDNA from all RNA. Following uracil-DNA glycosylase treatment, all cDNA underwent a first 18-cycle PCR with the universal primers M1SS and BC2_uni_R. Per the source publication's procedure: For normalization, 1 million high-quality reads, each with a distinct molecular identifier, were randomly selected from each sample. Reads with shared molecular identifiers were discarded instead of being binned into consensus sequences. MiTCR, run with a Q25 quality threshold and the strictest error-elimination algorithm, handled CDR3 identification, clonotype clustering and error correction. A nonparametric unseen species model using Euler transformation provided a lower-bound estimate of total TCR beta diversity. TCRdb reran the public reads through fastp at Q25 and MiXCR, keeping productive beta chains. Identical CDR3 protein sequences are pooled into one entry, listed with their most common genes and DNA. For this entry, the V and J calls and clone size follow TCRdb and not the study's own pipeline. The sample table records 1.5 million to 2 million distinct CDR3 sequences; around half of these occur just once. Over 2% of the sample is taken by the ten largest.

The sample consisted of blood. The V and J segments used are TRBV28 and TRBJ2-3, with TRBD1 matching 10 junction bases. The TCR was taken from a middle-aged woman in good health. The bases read TGTGCCAGCAGTCCGACCGGGACAGGGGCTAGCACAGATACGCAGTATTTT. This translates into CASSPTGTGASTDTQYF.